Sequencing of this TCR beta chain was carried out in a study of shared clonotypes between healthy human individuals. Assay: immunoSEQ multiplex PCR; the TCRdb copy retains only in-frame clones and omits some. The repertoire holds roughly 1,500,000 clones, with 98% as singletons. The CDR3 length is 17 residues. The ends were cut back, 2 bases at V and 0 bases at J, with 15 bases in the middle. CDR1 is SGHAT, CDR2 FQNNGV, per germline. The specimen sequenced was naive CD4+ T cells sorted from blood. The subset is: CD45RA+ positively selected. The V gene is TRBV11-2, the J gene TRBJ2-3; D gene ambiguous. This TCR was recovered from a man aged 30-40 years in good health. The CDR3 coding sequence is TGTGCCAGCAGCTTATATATGCAGGCTGCTAGCACAGATACGCAGTATTTT. Translation: CASSLYMQAASTDTQYF.